This TCR beta chain was obtained from a study of CD8+ T cells in alopecia areata. Broader study findings: Whereas mice showed it more clearly, TCR sharing across patients was murkier, possibly because of HLA. Clonality in lesional scalp, especially alopecia totalis/universalis, exceeded that of normal scalp.

This CDR3 is 14 amino acids long. V shed 3 bases and J shed 6 bases, with 14 bases lying between them. Germline V lookup: CDR1 MGHDK, CDR2 SYGVNS. In the case of this clone: Its antigen is still unknown.

This sample's treatment: oral pan-JAK inhibitor, 5-10 mg twice daily. Sorting from PBMCs produced CD4+ and CD8+ T cells. As the sequencing template, cDNA was produced by extracting RNA and reverse transcribing it. Produced via immunoSEQ multiplex PCR; TCRdb's table is partial and in-frame only. The sample records about 180,000 clones, approximately 49% being singletons. J is TRBJ1-2 and V is TRBV25-1; D not certain. This specimen was CD8+ T cells sorted from blood, taken around week 53, from a patient treated with tofacitinib. The sequence derives from a human donor with alopecia areata. This CDR3 is CASSDYGPSDGYTF. Here the CDR3 DNA reads TGTGCCAGCAGTGATTATGGACCGTCAGATGGCTACACCTTC.